This T cell receptor (beta chain) was recovered during a study of blood T cell repertoires in COVID-19. Study background: The origin of the acute and convalescent COVID-19 samples was the United States, Italy and Spain. PBMCs, B-cell-depleted T cells, or T cells provided the cDNA or gDNA that made up the material.

Profiled with immunoSEQ multiplex PCR; TCRdb holds only in-frame clones, not every one. This sample carries under 50,000 clones, 70% to 90% of them seen once, and the ten largest clones take 4.7%. Germline V CDR1 and CDR2: SGHTS, YDEGEE. This CDR3 is built from 16 residues. The V and J ends lost 4 bases and 3 bases respectively, with 17 bases between them. The chain employs TRBV5-8 and TRBJ2-1, with D tentatively TRBD1 (6 bases). The source material was peripheral blood. This receptor was identified in a man in his sixties with COVID-19, enrolled during active disease. This CDR3 reads CASSDWTASFYNEQFF. As DNA, the CDR3 is TGTGCCAGCAGCGATTGGACAGCTAGTTTCTACAATGAGCAGTTCTTC. Based on the CDR3 plus reference TRBV5-8 and TRBJ2-1, the full variable domain is EAGVTQSPTHLIKTRGQQATLRCSPISGHTSVYWYQQALGLGLQFLLWYDEGEERNRGNFPPRFSGRQFPNYSSELNVNALELEDSALYLCASSDWTASFYNEQFFGPGTRLTVL.